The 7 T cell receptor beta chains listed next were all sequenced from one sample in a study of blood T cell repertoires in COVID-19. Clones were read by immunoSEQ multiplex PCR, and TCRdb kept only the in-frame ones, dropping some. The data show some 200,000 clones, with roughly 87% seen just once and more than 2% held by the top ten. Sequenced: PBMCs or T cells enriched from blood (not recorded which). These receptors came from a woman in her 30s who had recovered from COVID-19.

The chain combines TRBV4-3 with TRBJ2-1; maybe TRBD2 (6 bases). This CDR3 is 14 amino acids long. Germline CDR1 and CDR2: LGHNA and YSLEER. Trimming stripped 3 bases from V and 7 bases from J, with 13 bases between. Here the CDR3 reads CASSHGRRANEQFF. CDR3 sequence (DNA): TGCGCCAGCAGCCATGGAAGGAGGGCAAATGAGCAGTTCTTC.

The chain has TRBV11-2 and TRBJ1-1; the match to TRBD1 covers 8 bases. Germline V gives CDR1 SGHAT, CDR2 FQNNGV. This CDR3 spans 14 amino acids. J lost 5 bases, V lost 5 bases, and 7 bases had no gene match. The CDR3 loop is CASSTGQGRTEAFF. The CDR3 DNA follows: TGTGCCAGCAGCACCGGACAGGGAAGAACTGAAGCTTTCTTT.

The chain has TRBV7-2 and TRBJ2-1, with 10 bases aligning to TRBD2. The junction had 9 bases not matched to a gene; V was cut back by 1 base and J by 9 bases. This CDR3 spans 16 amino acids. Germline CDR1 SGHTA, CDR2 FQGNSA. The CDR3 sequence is CASSLDRASGSVEQFF. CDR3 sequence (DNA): TGTGCCAGCAGCTTAGACCGGGCTAGCGGGAGTGTTGAGCAGTTCTTC.

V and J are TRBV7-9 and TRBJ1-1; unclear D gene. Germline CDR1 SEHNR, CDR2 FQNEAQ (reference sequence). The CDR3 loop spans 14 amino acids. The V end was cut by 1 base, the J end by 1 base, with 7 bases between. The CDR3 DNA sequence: TGTGCCAGCAGCTTAGAAGCGGGGAACACTGAAGCTTTCTTT. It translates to CASSLEAGNTEAFF.

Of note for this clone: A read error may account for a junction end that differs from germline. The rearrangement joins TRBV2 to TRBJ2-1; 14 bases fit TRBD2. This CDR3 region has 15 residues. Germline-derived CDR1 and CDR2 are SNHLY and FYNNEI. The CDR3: CASSAERVTSGRGIF. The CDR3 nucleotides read TGTGCCAGCAGTGCCGAAAGGGTGACTAGCGGGAGGGGAATCTTC.

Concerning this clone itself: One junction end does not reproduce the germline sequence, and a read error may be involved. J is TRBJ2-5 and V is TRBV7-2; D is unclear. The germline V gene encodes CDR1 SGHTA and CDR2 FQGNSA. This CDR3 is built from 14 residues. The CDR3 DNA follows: TGTGCCAGCAGCTTAGCGCTAGGCAAAGAAACCCAGTACTTC. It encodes CASSLALGKETQYF.

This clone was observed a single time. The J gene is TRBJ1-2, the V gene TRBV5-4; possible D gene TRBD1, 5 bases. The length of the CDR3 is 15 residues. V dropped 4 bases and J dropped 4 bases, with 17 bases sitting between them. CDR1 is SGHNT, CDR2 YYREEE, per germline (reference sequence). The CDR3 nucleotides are TGTGCCAGCAGCCCGCGACAGAGAATGCTCTATGGCTACACCTTC. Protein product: CASSPRQRMLYGYTF.